These T cell receptor beta chains were read from a single sample in a study of cytomegalovirus exposure and HLA in healthy donors. Sequencing was performed with immunoSEQ multiplex PCR; in TCRdb, only in-frame clones are kept and a portion is missing. The table lists approximately 200,000 clones, about 93% of them singletons. Sequenced material: PBMCs. The receptors were gathered from a woman younger than 30 in good health and CMV-seronegative. Each CDR3 is given with its conserved first and last residue. D genes are given only for firm matches. The size field is filled for only some rows; it gives once, few, many or a size class.

CASSEKLSGHRFTGELFF	TGTGCCAGCAGTGAAAAGCTATCGGGACACCGATTCACCGGGGAGCTGTTTTTT	TRBJ2-2	TRBV6-1	.	.
CASSNRRGGETQYF	TGTGCCAGTAGTAATCGGAGGGGTGGTGAGACCCAGTACTTC	TRBJ2-5	TRBV19	.	.
CASSLEGMGNEQFF	TGCGCCAGCAGCTTGGAGGGGATGGGTAATGAGCAGTTCTTC	TRBJ2-1	TRBV5-1	.	once
CASSFSGQDEGYTF	TGCGCCAGCAGCTTTTCGGGACAGGACGAGGGCTACACCTTC	TRBJ1-2	TRBV5-1	TRBD1	few
CASSYLASYEQYF	TGTGCCAGCAGTTACCTGGCAAGCTACGAGCAGTACTTC	TRBJ2-7	TRBV6-5	.	.
CAAGTGVYEQYF	TGTGCGGCCGGGACAGGAGTCTACGAGCAGTACTTC	TRBJ2-7	TRBV30	TRBD1	once
CAISEPEAGHDYGYTF	TGTGCCATCAGTGAGCCCGAGGCGGGTCACGACTATGGCTACACCTTC	TRBJ1-2	TRBV10-3	.	.
CATQAVSNQPQHF	TGTGCCACCCAGGCAGTTTCCAATCAGCCCCAGCATTTT	TRBJ1-5	TRBV19	.	.
CASRYSNTEAFF	TGTGCCAGCAGATACTCGAACACTGAAGCTTTCTTT	TRBJ1-1	TRBV7-2	.	.
CASSEQRGRSYGYTF	TGTGCCAGCAGTGAACAGCGGGGACGGAGCTATGGCTACACCTTC	TRBJ1-2	TRBV6-1	.	.
CASSFRQGRGDTQYF	TGTGCCAGCAGCTTCCGACAGGGGCGGGGAGATACGCAGTATTTT	TRBJ2-3	TRBV11-3	TRBD1	.
CASSLPRGGVDGGYTF	TGTGCCAGCAGCTTACCTCGGGGAGGGGTGGACGGTGGCTACACCTTC	TRBJ1-2	TRBV7-8	.	.
CASSPGPNTDTQYF	TGTGCCAGTAGCCCAGGTCCAAACACAGATACGCAGTATTTT	TRBJ2-3	TRBV19	.	.
CASSLGLATNEQFF	TGTGCCAGCAGCTTGGGACTAGCGACGAATGAGCAGTTCTTC	TRBJ2-1	TRBV7-9	TRBD2	few
CASSLSGQGFGEQYF	TGTGCCAGCAGTTTATCGGGACAGGGGTTCGGCGAGCAGTACTTC	TRBJ2-7	TRBV27	TRBD1	.
CASRTSGELFF	TGTGCCAGCAGGACTAGCGGGGAGCTGTTTTTT	TRBJ2-2	TRBV6-1	.	.
CASSLYRDKQFF	TGTGCCAGCAGTCTTTACCGGGACAAGCAGTTCTTC	TRBJ2-1	TRBV6-1	.	.
CASSYVREGEAFF	TGTGCCAGCAGTTACGTACGGGAGGGTGAAGCTTTCTTT	TRBJ1-1	TRBV6-5	.	.
CARERMLTTNEKLFF	TGTGCCAGGGAGCGAATGTTGACTACTAATGAAAAACTGTTTTTT	TRBJ1-4	TRBV5-3	.	.
CASTVAGGREAYEQYF	TGTGCCAGCACCGTAGCGGGGGGGCGGGAGGCCTACGAGCAGTACTTC	TRBJ2-7	TRBV7-2	TRBD2	once
CASSFTGVGTEAFF	TGTGCCAGCAGTTTTACAGGGGTGGGCACTGAAGCTTTCTTT	TRBJ1-1	TRBV2	TRBD1	.
CASSGIGGGASTDTQYF	TGTGCCAGCAGCGGGATAGGGGGCGGAGCTAGCACAGATACGCAGTATTTT	TRBJ2-3	TRBV11-2	TRBD1	.
CASSLTGATGELFF	TGTGCCAGCAGCTTGACAGGTGCCACCGGGGAGCTGTTTTTT	TRBJ2-2	TRBV7-9	.	.
CAWSVHSRRNTIYF	TGTGCCTGGAGTGTACACAGTCGAAGAAACACCATATATTTT	TRBJ1-3	TRBV30	.	.
CASSPLIPGQGSYEQYF	TGTGCCAGCTCACCTCTCATACCGGGACAGGGCTCCTACGAGCAGTACTTC	TRBJ2-7	TRBV18	TRBD1	.
CASRPPEGGNEQFF	TGTGCCAGCAGACCGCCGGAGGGGGGGAATGAGCAGTTCTTC	TRBJ2-1	TRBV28	.	.
CASSWTGGEMEKAFF	TGTGCCAGCAGCTGGACAGGGGGCGAAATGGAGAAAGCTTTCTTT	TRBJ1-1	TRBV11-3	TRBD1	.
CASSRQGASGYTF	TGTGCCAGTAGCCGACAGGGGGCAAGTGGCTACACCTTC	TRBJ1-2	TRBV19	TRBD1	.
CASSSVGNTIYF	TGTGCCAGCAGTAGCGTAGGAAACACCATATATTTT	TRBJ1-3	TRBV4-2	.	.
CSVGNSENTEAFF	TGCAGCGTTGGGAACAGTGAGAACACTGAAGCTTTCTTT	TRBJ1-1	TRBV29-1	.	.
CASSPPGDHEQFF	TGTGCCAGCAGCCCACCAGGCGACCATGAGCAGTTCTTC	TRBJ2-1	TRBV11-2	.	.
CASSLLSPQETQYF	TGTGCCAGCAGTTTATTATCCCCGCAAGAGACCCAGTACTTC	TRBJ2-5	TRBV27	.	.
CASSQDLAGATYEQYF	TGTGCCAGCAGCCAAGATTTGGCGGGGGCGACCTACGAGCAGTACTTC	TRBJ2-7	TRBV4-2	.	.
CASSLDAGGNTGELFF	TGTGCCAGCAGCTTAGATGCAGGGGGCAACACCGGGGAGCTGTTTTTT	TRBJ2-2	TRBV7-6	TRBD1	.
CAISELNEKLFF	TGTGCCATCAGCGAACTTAATGAAAAACTGTTTTTT	TRBJ1-4	TRBV10-3	.	.
CASSERQGGWETQYF	TGTGCCAGCAGTGAACGACAGGGGGGATGGGAGACCCAGTACTTC	TRBJ2-5	TRBV25-1	TRBD1	.
CASSLEGQNPYNEQFF	TGTGCCAGCAGCTTAGAAGGACAGAACCCTTACAATGAGCAGTTCTTC	TRBJ2-1	TRBV11-2	.	.
CASSPQTNTEAFF	TGTGCCAGCAGTCCACAGACGAACACTGAAGCTTTCTTT	TRBJ1-1	TRBV25-1	.	.
CASSPLRAGDGELFF	TGTGCCAGCAGTCCCCTCAGAGCGGGAGACGGGGAGCTGTTTTTT	TRBJ2-2	TRBV6-5	TRBD2	.
CASSLAPQVGYEQYF	TGTGCCAGCAGCTTAGCCCCACAGGTCGGCTACGAGCAGTACTTC	TRBJ2-7	TRBV7-2	.	.
CAWSALGQQPQHF	TGTGCCTGGAGTGCCCTCGGACAGCAACCCCAGCATTTT	TRBJ1-5	TRBV30	.	.
CASSQVDRVSGDTQYF	TGCGCCAGCAGCCAAGTTGACAGGGTCTCCGGAGATACGCAGTATTTT	TRBJ2-3	TRBV4-1	TRBD1	.
CASSSAGVVFSTDTQYF	TGTGCCAGCAGCTCGGCGGGAGTGGTTTTTAGCACAGATACGCAGTATTTT	TRBJ2-3	TRBV5-4	TRBD2	.
CASIPLAGGPVDTQYF	TGTGCCAGCATCCCACTAGCGGGAGGGCCGGTAGATACGCAGTATTTT	TRBJ2-3	TRBV5-4	TRBD2	.
CASSPGLNNYGYTF	TGTGCCAGCAGCCCCGGACTGAATAACTATGGCTACACCTTC	TRBJ1-2	TRBV7-8	.	few
CASSRDRAETQYF	TGTGCCAGCAGTCGGGACAGGGCTGAGACCCAGTACTTC	TRBJ2-5	TRBV6-5	TRBD1	.
CASSLSRSGELFF	TGTGCCAGCAGCTTGTCTAGGTCGGGGGAGCTGTTTTTT	TRBJ2-2	TRBV5-4	.	.
CAWSARTGTRETQYF	TGTGCCTGGAGTGCTAGGACGGGAACAAGGGAGACCCAGTACTTC	TRBJ2-5	TRBV30	.	.
CASSFLGGSTRSYEQYF	TGCGCCAGCAGCTTCCTTGGCGGGAGCACCAGATCCTACGAGCAGTACTTC	TRBJ2-7	TRBV5-1	TRBD2	.
CASSEGTGAHYGYTF	TGTGCCAGCAGCGAGGGTACAGGGGCACACTATGGCTACACCTTC	TRBJ1-2	TRBV7-9	TRBD1	.